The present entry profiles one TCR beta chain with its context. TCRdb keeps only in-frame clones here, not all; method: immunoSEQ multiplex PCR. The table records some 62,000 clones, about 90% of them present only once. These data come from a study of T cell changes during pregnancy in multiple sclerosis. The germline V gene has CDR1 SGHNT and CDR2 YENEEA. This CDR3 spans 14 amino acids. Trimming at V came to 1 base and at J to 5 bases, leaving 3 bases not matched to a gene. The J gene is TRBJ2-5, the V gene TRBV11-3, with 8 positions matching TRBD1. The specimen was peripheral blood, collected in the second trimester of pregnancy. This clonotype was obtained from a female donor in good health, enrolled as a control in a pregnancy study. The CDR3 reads CASSLADRGETQYF. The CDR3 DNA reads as TGTGCCAGCAGCTTAGCAGACAGGGGTGAGACCCAGTACTTC.